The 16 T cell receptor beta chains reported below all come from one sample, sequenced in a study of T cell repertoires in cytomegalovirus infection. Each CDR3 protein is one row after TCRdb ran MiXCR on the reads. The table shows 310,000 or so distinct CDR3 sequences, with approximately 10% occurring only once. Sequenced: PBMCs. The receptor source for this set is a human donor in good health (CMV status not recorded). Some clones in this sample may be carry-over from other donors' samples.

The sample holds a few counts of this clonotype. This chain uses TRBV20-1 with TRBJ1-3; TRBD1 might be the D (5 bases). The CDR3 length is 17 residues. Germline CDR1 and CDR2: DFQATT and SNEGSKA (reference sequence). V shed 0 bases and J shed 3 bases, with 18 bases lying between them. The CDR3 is CSARDLGGAENGNTIYF. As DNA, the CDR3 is TGCAGTGCTAGAGATCTGGGAGGGGCAGAGAATGGAAACACCATATATTTT.

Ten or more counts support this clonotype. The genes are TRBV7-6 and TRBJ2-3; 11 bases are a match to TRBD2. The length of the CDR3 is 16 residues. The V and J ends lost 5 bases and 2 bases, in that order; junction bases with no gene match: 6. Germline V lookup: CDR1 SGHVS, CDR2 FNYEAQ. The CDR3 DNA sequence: TGTGCCAGCAGCGTCCTAGCGGGGGGCCCCACAGATACGCAGTATTTT. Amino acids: CASSVLAGGPTDTQYF.

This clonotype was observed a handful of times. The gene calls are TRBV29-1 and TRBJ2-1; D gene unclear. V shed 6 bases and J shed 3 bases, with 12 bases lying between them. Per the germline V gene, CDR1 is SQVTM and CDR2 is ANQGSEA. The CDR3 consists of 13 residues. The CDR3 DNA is TGCAGCGTACTTAGGAGTGGCTACAATGAGCAGTTCTTC. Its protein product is CSVLRSGYNEQFF.

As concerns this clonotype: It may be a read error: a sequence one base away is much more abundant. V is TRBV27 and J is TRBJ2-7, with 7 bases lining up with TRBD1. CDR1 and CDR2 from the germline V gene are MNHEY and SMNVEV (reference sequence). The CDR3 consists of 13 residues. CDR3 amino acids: CAGSSDRVGQQYF. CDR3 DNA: TGTGCCGGCAGCTCAGACAGGGTAGGACAGCAGTACTTC.

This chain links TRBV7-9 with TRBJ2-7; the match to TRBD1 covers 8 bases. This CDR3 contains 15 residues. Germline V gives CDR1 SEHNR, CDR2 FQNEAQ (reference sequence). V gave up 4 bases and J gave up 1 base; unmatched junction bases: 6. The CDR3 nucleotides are TGTGCCAGCAGCTACCCGGACAGGGAGTCCTACGAGCAGTACTTC. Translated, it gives CASSYPDRESYEQYF.

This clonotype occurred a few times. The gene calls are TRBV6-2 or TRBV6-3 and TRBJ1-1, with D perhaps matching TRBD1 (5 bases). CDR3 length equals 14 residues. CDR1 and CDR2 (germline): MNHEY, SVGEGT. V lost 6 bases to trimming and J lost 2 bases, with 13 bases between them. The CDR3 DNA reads TGTGCCAGCAGGTCCCAGGGAATCAACACTGAAGCTTTCTTT. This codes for CASRSQGINTEAFF.

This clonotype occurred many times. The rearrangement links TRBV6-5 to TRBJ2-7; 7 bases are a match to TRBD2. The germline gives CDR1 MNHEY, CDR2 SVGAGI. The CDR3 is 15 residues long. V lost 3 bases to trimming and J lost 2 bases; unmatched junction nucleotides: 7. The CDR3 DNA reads TGTGCCAGCAGTTATGGGGCTAGCGGAACCTACGAGCAGTACTTC. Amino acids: CASSYGASGTYEQYF.

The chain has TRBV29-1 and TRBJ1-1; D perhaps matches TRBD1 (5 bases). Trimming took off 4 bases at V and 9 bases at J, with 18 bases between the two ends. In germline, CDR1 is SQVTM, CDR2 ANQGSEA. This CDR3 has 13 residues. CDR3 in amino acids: CSVGGRNTQKAFF. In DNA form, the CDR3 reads TGCAGCGTTGGGGGCAGGAACACACAGAAAGCTTTCTTT.

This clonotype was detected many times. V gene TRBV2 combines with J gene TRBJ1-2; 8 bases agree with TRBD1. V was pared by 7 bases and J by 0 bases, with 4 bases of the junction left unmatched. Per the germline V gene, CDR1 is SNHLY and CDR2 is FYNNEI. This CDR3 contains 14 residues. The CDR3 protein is CASIPQGANYGYTF. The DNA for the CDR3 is TGTGCCAGCATCCCACAGGGGGCTAACTATGGCTACACCTTC.

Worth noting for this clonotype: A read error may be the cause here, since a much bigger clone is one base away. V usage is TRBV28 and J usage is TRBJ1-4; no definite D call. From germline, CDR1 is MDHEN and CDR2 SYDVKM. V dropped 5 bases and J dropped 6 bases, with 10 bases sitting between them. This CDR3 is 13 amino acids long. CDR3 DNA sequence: TGTGCCAGCAGTCAAACAAGGGATGAAAAACTGTTTTTT. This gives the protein CASSQTRDEKLFF.

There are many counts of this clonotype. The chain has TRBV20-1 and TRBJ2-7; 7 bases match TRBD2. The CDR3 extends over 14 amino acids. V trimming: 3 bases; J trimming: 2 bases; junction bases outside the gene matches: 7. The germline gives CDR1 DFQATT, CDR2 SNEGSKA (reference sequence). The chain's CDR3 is CSASVMGGAYEQYF. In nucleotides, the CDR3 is TGCAGTGCTAGCGTCATGGGGGGGGCCTACGAGCAGTACTTC.

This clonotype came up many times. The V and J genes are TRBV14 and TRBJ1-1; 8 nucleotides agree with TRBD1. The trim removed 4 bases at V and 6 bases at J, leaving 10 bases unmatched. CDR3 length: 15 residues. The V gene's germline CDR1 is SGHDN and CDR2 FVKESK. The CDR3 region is CASSPRTGRRAEAFF. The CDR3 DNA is TGTGCCAGCAGCCCCCGGACAGGGAGGAGGGCTGAAGCTTTCTTT.

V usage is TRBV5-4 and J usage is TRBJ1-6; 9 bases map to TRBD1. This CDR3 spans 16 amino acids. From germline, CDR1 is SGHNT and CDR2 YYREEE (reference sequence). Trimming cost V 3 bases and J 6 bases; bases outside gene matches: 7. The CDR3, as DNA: TGTGCCAGCAGCTCGGCTACAGGGGGCAGTAATTCACCCCTCCACTTT. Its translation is CASSSATGGSNSPLHF. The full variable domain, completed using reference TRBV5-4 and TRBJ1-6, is ETGVTQSPTHLIKTRGQQVTLRCSSQSGHNTVSWYQQALGQGPQFIFQYYREEENGRGNFPPRFSGLQFPNYSSELNVNALELDDSALYLCASSSATGGSNSPLHFGNGTRLTVT.

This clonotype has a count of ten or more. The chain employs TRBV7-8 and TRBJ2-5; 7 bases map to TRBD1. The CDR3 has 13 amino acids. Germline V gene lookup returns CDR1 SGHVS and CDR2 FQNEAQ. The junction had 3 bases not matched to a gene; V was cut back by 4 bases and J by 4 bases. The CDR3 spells CASSYNRGETQYF. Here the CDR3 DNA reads TGTGCCAGCAGCTATAACAGGGGAGAGACCCAGTACTTC. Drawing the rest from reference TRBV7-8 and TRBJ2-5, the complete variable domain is GAGVSQSPRYKVAKRGQDVALRCDPISGHVSLFWYQQALGQGPEFLTYFQNEAQLDKSGLPSDRFFAERPEGSVSTLKIQRTQQEDSAVYLCASSYNRGETQYFGPGTRLLVL.

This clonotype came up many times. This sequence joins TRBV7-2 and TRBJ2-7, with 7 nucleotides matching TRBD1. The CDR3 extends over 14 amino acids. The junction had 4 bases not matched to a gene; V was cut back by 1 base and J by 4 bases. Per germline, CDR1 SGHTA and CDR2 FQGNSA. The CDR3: CASSLEGTVYEQYF. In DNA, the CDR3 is TGTGCCAGCAGCTTAGAGGGGACAGTTTACGAGCAGTACTTC.

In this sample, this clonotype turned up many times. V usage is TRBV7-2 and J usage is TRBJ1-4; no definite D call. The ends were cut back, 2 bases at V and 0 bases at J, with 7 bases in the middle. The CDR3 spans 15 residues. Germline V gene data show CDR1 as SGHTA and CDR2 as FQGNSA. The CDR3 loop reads CASSLTKATNEKLFF. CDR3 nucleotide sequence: TGTGCCAGCAGCTTAACGAAAGCAACTAATGAAAAACTGTTTTTT.